Presented here are 19 T cell receptor beta chains from one specimen sequenced in a study of blood T cell repertoires in COVID-19 (dated by TCRdb to 2018 to 2020). The library came from the immunoSEQ multiplex PCR assay. This immuneACCESS table, as held by TCRdb, lists in-frame sequences with V and J called but not all clones. Of the missing ones, under half trace to an unresolved V gene in checked studies; the others have no known cause. This sample holds fewer than 150,000 clones; around 80% were observed only once. Together, the top ten hold approximately 6.1% of the sample. Specimen: peripheral blood. The receptors were sampled from a human donor in a cohort sampled during active COVID-19.

V gene TRBV19 combines with J gene TRBJ2-3; weak D call: TRBD1 (5 bases). CDR1 LNHDA and CDR2 SQIVND come from the germline V gene (reference sequence). V was clipped by 5 bases and J by 2 bases, with 11 bases between them. This CDR3 is built from 14 residues. The CDR3 spells CASSVTGATDTQYF. For the CDR3, the DNA is TGTGCCAGTAGTGTCACTGGGGCCACAGATACGCAGTATTTT.

V is TRBV10-1 and J is TRBJ2-7; tentatively, D is TRBD1 (6 bases). From germline, CDR1 is WNHNN and CDR2 SYGVQD (reference sequence). V was trimmed by 7 bases and J by 3 bases, leaving 22 bases between them. The CDR3 extends over 16 amino acids. The CDR3 here is CASTITDRSPNYEQYF. The CDR3 DNA reads TGCGCCAGCACTATAACGGACAGATCTCCCAACTACGAGCAGTACTTC.

This clone was observed a single time. The chain carries TRBV7-3 and TRBJ2-3; TRBD2 is a possible D gene (6 bases). The CDR3 has 17 amino acids. Germline V gives CDR1 SGHTA, CDR2 FQGTGA. V was pared by 6 bases and J by 5 bases, with 24 bases between. The CDR3 loop is CASSRWGWEVEGDTQYF. The DNA of the CDR3 is TGTGCCAGCAGTCGATGGGGTTGGGAGGTGGAGGGAGATACGCAGTATTTT.

This chain joins TRBV28 and TRBJ1-1; D remains unclear. Per the germline V gene, CDR1 is MDHEN and CDR2 is SYDVKM. Trimming stripped 4 bases from V and 0 bases from J, with 9 bases between. The CDR3 consists of 14 residues. The CDR3 DNA reads TGTGCCAGCAGTTCTCCTTCTATGAACACTGAAGCTTTCTTT. Protein product: CASSSPSMNTEAFF.

This clone was picked up one time. The genes are TRBV9 and TRBJ2-3, with D unclear. CDR1 is SGDLS and CDR2 is YYNGEE in the germline V gene. Trimming took 0 bases from V and 4 from J, leaving 9 bases between them. CDR3 length equals 14 residues. The CDR3 region is CASSVEQPSDTQYF. The CDR3 nucleotides are TGTGCCAGCAGCGTAGAACAGCCCTCAGATACGCAGTATTTT.

This clone occurred many times. This chain connects TRBV7-8 to TRBJ2-5, with 7 bases that match TRBD2. This CDR3 region has 16 residues. The V segment lost 4 bases and the J segment 3 bases; nucleotides outside the gene matches: 11. CDR1 SGHVS and CDR2 FQNEAQ come from the germline V gene. The DNA for the CDR3 is TGTGCCAGCAGCTACAATGACGTCGGGACTAAAGAGACCCAGTACTTC. Its protein product is CASSYNDVGTKETQYF.

This clone has just one count. The gene calls are TRBV29-1 and TRBJ2-1, with 10 bases lining up with TRBD2. There are 14 residues in the CDR3. V lost 3 bases, J lost 6 bases, and 5 bases stayed unmatched. Germline CDR1 is SQVTM and CDR2 is ANQGSEA. The CDR3 sequence is CSVDRLAGTNEQFF. CDR3 DNA sequence: TGCAGCGTTGACCGACTAGCGGGTACCAATGAGCAGTTCTTC.

This clone was counted between two and nine times. The chain employs TRBV2 and TRBJ1-2; 7 bases fit TRBD1. Germline loops: CDR1 SNHLY, CDR2 FYNNEI. The CDR3 is made up of 13 amino acids. Trimming at V came to 5 bases and at J to 12 bases, leaving 12 bases not matched to a gene. As DNA, the CDR3 is TGTGCCAGCAGTTCCGTGCGGGACAGCGAAGACACCTTC. Its protein product is CASSSVRDSEDTF.

The chain joins TRBV7-9 to TRBJ1-2, with a weak D call TRBD1 (6 bases). Germline loops: CDR1 SEHNR, CDR2 FQNEAQ (reference sequence). The CDR3 sequence is 14 residues long. Trimming stripped 5 bases from V and 2 bases from J, with 12 bases between. The DNA for the CDR3 is TGTGCCAGCAGCCCGGATAGGGGGAACTATGGCTACACCTTC. Translated: CASSPDRGNYGYTF. Combining the CDR3 with reference TRBV7-9 and TRBJ1-2 gives the whole variable domain DTGVSQNPRHKITKRGQNVTFRCDPISEHNRLYWYRQTLGQGPEFLTYFQNEAQLEKSRLLSDRFSAERPKGSFSTLEIQRTEQGDSAMYLCASSPDRGNYGYTFGSGTRLTVV.

This chain uses TRBV19 with TRBJ1-5; no clear D. This CDR3 region has 15 residues. CDR1 is LNHDA and CDR2 is SQIVND in the germline V gene (reference sequence). Trimming removed 5 bases from V and 2 bases from J, with 13 bases in between. The CDR3 spells CASSLEGSRNQPQHF. CDR3 in DNA: TGTGCCAGTAGTTTGGAGGGCTCTCGCAATCAGCCCCAGCATTTT.

This clone was picked up one time. The chain recombines TRBV7-9 with TRBJ2-7, with a weak D call TRBD1 (6 bases). Germline CDR1 and CDR2: SEHNR and FQNEAQ (reference sequence). The CDR3 is 14 residues long. The V end was cut by 4 bases, the J end by 2 bases, with 12 bases between. CDR3 sequence reads: CASSSPGTTYEQYF. CDR3 coding DNA: TGTGCCAGCAGCTCCCCCGGGACAACCTACGAGCAGTACTTC.

The chain has TRBV13 and TRBJ2-7; possibly TRBD1 for D (6 bases). From germline, CDR1 is PRHDT and CDR2 FYEKMQ (reference sequence). The V end lost 3 bases, the J end lost 2 bases, and 11 bases lay between the germline ends. This CDR3 comprises 14 residues. The CDR3: CASSFENRAYEQYF. CDR3 coding DNA: TGTGCCAGCAGCTTCGAGAACAGGGCCTACGAGCAGTACTTC.

The chain is built from TRBV5-1 and TRBJ1-1; D unclear. The CDR3 spans 15 residues. Germline CDR1 reads SGHRS; CDR2 reads YFSETQ. Trimming shortened V by 0 bases and J by 4 bases, and 13 bases separated the two germline ends. The CDR3 nucleotides are TGCGCCAGCAGCTTGGAGGCGCGTAGCGGCACTGAAGCTTTCTTT. It codes for CASSLEARSGTEAFF. Variable domain in full (rest from reference TRBV5-1 and TRBJ1-1): KAGVTQTPRYLIKTRGQQVTLSCSPISGHRSVSWYQQTPGQGLQFLFEYFSETQRNKGNFPGRFSGRQFSNSRSEMNVSTLELGDSALYLCASSLEARSGTEAFFGQGTRLTVV.

This rearrangement joins TRBV5-6 to TRBJ1-5; possible D gene TRBD1, 6 bases. The CDR3 sequence is 16 residues long. CDR1 and CDR2 (germline): SGHDT, YYEEEE. V gave up 2 bases and J gave up 7 bases, with 19 bases separating them. In nucleotides, the CDR3 is TGTGCCAGCAGCTTCTTTCGACAGGTCAGCCGGCAGCCCCAGCATTTT. It yields the protein CASSFFRQVSRQPQHF.

The chain joins TRBV29-1 to TRBJ2-5; D is unclear. The V and J ends lost 7 bases and 1 base respectively, with 16 bases between them. Germline CDR1 is SQVTM and CDR2 is ANQGSEA. The CDR3 has 14 amino acids. The CDR3 DNA reads TGCAGCGCTTTATTGGCCATCTTCCAAGAGACCCAGTACTTC. Its protein is CSALLAIFQETQYF.

This rearrangement joins TRBV5-4 to TRBJ2-5, with TRBD1 matching 7 bases. CDR1 SGHNT and CDR2 YYREEE come from the germline V gene (reference sequence). CDR3 size: 14 residues. After removal of 3 bases from V and 2 bases from J, the junction contained 4 bases not matched to a gene. The CDR3 is CASSSGQTQETQYF. In DNA form, the CDR3 reads TGTGCCAGCAGCTCGGGACAGACGCAAGAGACCCAGTACTTC.

The chain joins TRBV19 to TRBJ1-5; unclear D gene. This CDR3 region has 13 residues. Per germline, CDR1 LNHDA and CDR2 SQIVND (reference sequence). V was cut by 5 bases and J by 3 bases, with 8 bases left in between. CDR3 protein: CASSRESNQPQHF. The CDR3 nucleotides are TGTGCCAGTAGTCGGGAGTCCAATCAGCCCCAGCATTTT.

The chain carries TRBV7-3 and TRBJ2-1, with 7 bases fitting TRBD1. V was clipped by 5 bases and J by 4 bases; unmatched bases: 5. This CDR3 contains 14 residues. Germline CDR1 reads SGHTA; CDR2 reads FQGTGA. The DNA for the CDR3 is TGTGCCAGCAGCAAGAGACAGGGATACAATGAGCAGTTCTTC. This sequence encodes CASSKRQGYNEQFF.

This chain connects TRBV5-1 to TRBJ1-3; weak D call: TRBD1 (5 bases). CDR1 is SGHRS, CDR2 YFSETQ, per germline. This CDR3 region has 18 residues. The ends were cut back, 0 bases at V and 0 bases at J, with 16 bases in the middle. CDR3 amino acids: CASSLGGHPPYSGNTIYF. CDR3 DNA sequence: TGCGCCAGCAGCTTGGGAGGACACCCACCTTACTCTGGAAACACCATATATTTT.